These 27 T cell receptor beta chains came from one sample sequenced in a study of prognosis after radiotherapy for stage I lung cancer. Template was genomic DNA; TCR beta CDR3 amplified in two multiplex PCR rounds. For every TRBV and TRBJ gene, a specific primer was used in first-round PCR. TCRdb reanalysed the multiplex PCR reads using MiXCR and keeps one entry per CDR3 protein. The top ten hold 9.5% to 13% of the sample, which has 30,000 or so distinct CDR3 sequences, approximately 31% seen once. Sample: PBMCs, taken before or after stereotactic body radiation therapy (not recorded which). These receptors were collected from a donor older than 45 with non-small cell lung cancer.

This clonotype was counted ten times or more. The gene calls are TRBV5-8 and TRBJ2-1, with D possibly being TRBD2 (5 bases). The V end lost 2 bases, the J end lost 2 bases, and 8 bases lay between the germline ends. Germline CDR1 SGHTS, CDR2 YDEGEE. The CDR3 loop spans 14 amino acids. The DNA of the CDR3 is TGTGCCAGCAGCTTACTAGTCCCCTACAATGAGCAGTTCTTC. This gives the protein CASSLLVPYNEQFF.

This clonotype was observed many times. The J gene is TRBJ2-7, the V gene TRBV20-1; unclear D gene. Germline CDR1 is DFQATT and CDR2 is SNEGSKA (reference sequence). The CDR3 has 13 amino acids. V was clipped by 5 bases and J by 7 bases, with 18 bases between them. The CDR3 DNA reads as TGCAGTGCTCCCGGGCCATCAGAACAGGAGCAGTACTTC. Encoded protein: CSAPGPSEQEQYF.

This clonotype was seen ten or more times. V is TRBV6-1 and J is TRBJ1-6, with TRBD1 identical over 9 bases. This CDR3 has 14 residues. Trimming at V came to 7 bases and at J to 8 bases, leaving 6 bases not matched to a gene. Looked up from germline, CDR1 is MNHNS and CDR2 is SASEGT. This CDR3 reads CASKPGQGHSPLHF. The CDR3 DNA reads TGTGCCAGCAAACCGGGACAGGGCCATTCACCCCTCCACTTT.

This clonotype was picked up many times. The CDR3 loop reads CASRTEAESSTDTQYF. The DNA for the CDR3 is TGTGCCAGCAGGACCGAAGCGGAGTCTAGCACAGATACGCAGTATTTT. This rearrangement joins TRBV6-1 to TRBJ2-3, with D maybe TRBD2 (5 bases). V was cut by 6 bases and J by 0 bases, with 16 bases left in between. CDR1 and CDR2 from the germline V gene are MNHNS and SASEGT. The CDR3 consists of 16 residues.

The table lists this clonotype with a few counts. The chain's CDR3 is CASSQAGTGDLGNTIYF. The CDR3 DNA reads as TGTGCCAGCAGCCAAGCTGGGACAGGGGATCTTGGAAACACCATATATTTT. The genes are TRBV4-2 and TRBJ1-3; TRBD1 matches 10 bases. Losses at the gene ends were 1 base for V and 3 bases for J; bases not matched to a gene: 6. From germline, CDR1 is LGHNA and CDR2 YNFKEQ. The CDR3 totals 17 residues.

The CDR3 spells CASSERGATISYNEQFF. The DNA of the CDR3 is TGTGCCAGCAGTGAGAGGGGCGCGACGATTTCCTACAATGAGCAGTTCTTC. V is TRBV6-2 or TRBV6-3 and J is TRBJ2-1; D tentatively fits TRBD1 or TRBD2 (5 bases each). Germline V gene sequence: CDR1 MNHEY, CDR2 SVGEGT. V was trimmed by 5 bases and J by 1 base, leaving 18 bases between them. CDR3 size: 17 residues.

As concerns this clonotype: A single base separates this from a much larger clone, so it may be a read error. The V gene is TRBV14, the J gene TRBJ2-7; the match to TRBD1 covers 7 bases. CDR1 and CDR2 from the germline V gene are SGHDN and FVKESK. The CDR3 sequence is 14 residues long. The CDR3 spells CASRQGDLPGQLSF. CDR3 coding DNA: TGTGCCAGCAGACAAGGTGACCTCCCGGGACAGCTTTCCTTC.

This clonotype was detected many times. The V and J genes are TRBV9 and TRBJ2-3; D possibly corresponds to TRBD2 (6 bases). This CDR3 spans 16 amino acids. The V gene's germline CDR1 is SGDLS and CDR2 YYNGEE. Trimming cost V 3 bases and J 0 bases, with 14 bases left between them. The CDR3 reads CASSAEGGPSTDTQYF. The CDR3 DNA sequence: TGTGCCAGCAGCGCGGAGGGAGGCCCTAGCACAGATACGCAGTATTTT.

This clonotype was picked up many times. The chain couples TRBV5-5 to TRBJ2-3; D is undetermined. Germline-derived CDR1 and CDR2 are SGHKS and YYEKEE (reference sequence). The CDR3 loop spans 14 amino acids. V lost 0 bases and J 1 base, leaving 6 bases between the germline ends. The CDR3 DNA reads as TGTGCCAGCAGCTTGGGATTAGGCACAGATACGCAGTATTTT. Amino acid sequence: CASSLGLGTDTQYF.

This clonotype was picked up many times. The chain has TRBV2 and TRBJ2-7; D may be TRBD1 (6 bases). The CDR3 totals 11 residues. V was pared by 10 bases and J by 3 bases, with 10 bases between. Germline V CDR1 and CDR2: SNHLY, FYNNEI. CDR3 region: CATHRDYEQYF. The CDR3 nucleotides read TGTGCCACCCACAGGGACTACGAGCAGTACTTC. The whole variable domain, remainder taken from reference TRBV2 and TRBJ2-7, is EPEVTQTPSHQVTQMGQEVILRCVPISNHLYFYWYRQILGQKVEFLVSFYNNEISEKSEIFDDQFSVERPDGSNFTLKIRSTKLEDSAMYFCATHRDYEQYFGPGTRLTVT.

This clonotype was counted many times. This chain uses TRBV3-1 with TRBJ1-2; 8 bases are shared with TRBD1. Germline assignment: CDR1 LGHDT and CDR2 YNNKEL (reference sequence). The CDR3 runs to 15 residues. After removal of 6 bases from V and 0 bases from J, the junction contained 6 bases not matched to a gene. CDR3 loop: CASSHRGRTNYGYTF. As DNA, the CDR3 is TGTGCCAGCAGTCACAGGGGGAGAACTAACTATGGCTACACCTTC. The variable domain in full, completed from reference TRBV3-1 and TRBJ1-2, reads DTAVSQTPKYLVTQMGNDKSIKCEQNLGHDTMYWYKQDSKKFLKIMFSYNNKELIINETVPNRFSPKSPDKAHLNLHINSLELGDSAVYFCASSHRGRTNYGYTFGSGTRLTVV.

The chain employs TRBV3-2 and TRBJ1-2. TRBV3-2 is annotated as a pseudogene. This CDR3 is 15 amino acids long. The chain's CDR3 is CASSQAHDINGGYTF. In nucleotides, the CDR3 is TGTGCCAGCAGCCAAGCGCATGACATTAATGGTGGCTACACCTTC.

This clonotype occurred many times. The chain recombines TRBV9 with TRBJ2-2; 10 positions match TRBD2. The CDR3 totals 16 residues. With 0 bases clipped from V and 4 bases from J, the junction kept 3 bases outside the gene matches. Germline V CDR1 and CDR2: SGDLS, YYNGEE. The CDR3 DNA reads TGTGCCAGCAGCGTAGAACGGACTAGCGGCACCGGGGAGCTGTTTTTT. It specifies CASSVERTSGTGELFF.

This clonotype was found many times. The gene calls are TRBV30 and TRBJ1-1; no definite D call. CDR1 and CDR2 from the germline V gene are GTSNPN and SVGIG (reference sequence). The V end lost 1 base, the J end lost 5 bases, and 8 bases lay between the germline ends. The CDR3 has 12 residues. CDR3 sequence reads: CAWSDFRTEAFF. The CDR3 DNA is TGTGCCTGGAGTGATTTTAGGACTGAAGCTTTCTTT.

This clonotype was seen many times. The chain is built from TRBV7-8 and TRBJ2-1; 9 positions agree with TRBD2. The CDR3 loop spans 16 amino acids. The trim removed 1 base at V and 9 bases at J, leaving 10 bases unmatched. Germline V lookup: CDR1 SGHVS, CDR2 FQNEAQ. The CDR3 region is CASSLGRTSALSEQFF. The CDR3 DNA is TGTGCCAGCAGCTTAGGGAGGACTAGCGCCCTGAGTGAGCAGTTCTTC. The whole variable domain, filled in from reference TRBV7-8 and TRBJ2-1, reads GAGVSQSPRYKVAKRGQDVALRCDPISGHVSLFWYQQALGQGPEFLTYFQNEAQLDKSGLPSDRFFAERPEGSVSTLKIQRTQQEDSAVYLCASSLGRTSALSEQFFGPGTRLTVL.

By sample fraction, this clonotype is medium-sized. The rearrangement joins TRBV19 to TRBJ2-3; D is unclear. There are 12 residues in the CDR3. Trimming removed 3 bases from V and 1 base from J, with 2 bases in between. CDR1 is LNHDA, CDR2 SQIVND, per germline (reference sequence). Here the CDR3 DNA reads TGTGCCAGTAGTATCGGCACAGATACGCAGTATTTT. Protein: CASSIGTDTQYF.

Ten or more counts support this clonotype. This chain joins TRBV9 and TRBJ2-1; D unresolved. V dropped 4 bases and J dropped 4 bases, with 18 bases sitting between them. Germline CDR1 reads SGDLS; CDR2 reads YYNGEE. CDR3 length: 16 residues. CDR3 coding DNA: TGTGCCAGCAGCCGACGGCCTACCGCACCTTACAATGAGCAGTTCTTC. It encodes CASSRRPTAPYNEQFF.

This clonotype was counted many times. The V call is TRBV6-1, the J call TRBJ2-7; D call uncertain. The CDR3 extends over 14 amino acids. Deletions cut 7 bases from V and 0 bases from J, with 13 bases between. Germline values: CDR1 MNHNS, CDR2 SASEGT. Here the CDR3 reads CASKKVPDSYEQYF. CDR3 nucleotide sequence: TGTGCCAGCAAAAAGGTCCCCGACTCCTACGAGCAGTACTTC.

Many counts were recorded for this clonotype. This rearrangement joins TRBV28 to TRBJ1-6, with D unresolved. V lost 8 bases, J lost 14 bases, and 16 bases lay in between. Germline V gene data show CDR1 as MDHEN and CDR2 as SYDVKM. The CDR3 has 12 amino acids. CDR3 coding DNA: TGTGCCAGCTCCCCCTGGCTAGCGGCCCTCCACTTT. Its protein is CASSPWLAALHF.

This clonotype was counted ten times or more. V gene TRBV6-2 or TRBV6-3 combines with J gene TRBJ1-3, with D possibly matching TRBD1 (5 bases). Trimming removed 5 bases at V and 0 bases at J, with 17 bases between. Germline V gene lookup returns CDR1 MNHEY and CDR2 SVGEGT. CDR3 length equals 17 residues. This CDR3 reads CASSLRQILSSGNTIYF. DNA of the CDR3: TGTGCCAGCAGTCTCCGACAGATCTTAAGCTCTGGAAACACCATATATTTT.

This clonotype occurred many times. The chain employs TRBV20-1 and TRBJ1-5, with D unresolved. The germline V gene encodes CDR1 DFQATT and CDR2 SNEGSKA (reference sequence). The length of the CDR3 is 14 residues. V lost 0 bases to trimming and J lost 6 bases, with 12 bases between them. CDR3 region: CSAREKRVTQPQHF. As DNA, the CDR3 is TGCAGTGCTAGAGAGAAAAGGGTAACTCAGCCCCAGCATTTT.

As regards this clonotype: A far larger clone differs by one base, so this is likely a read error. As the CDR3 is not closed by the conserved phenylalanine or tryptophan, this likely results from a read error. This chain uses TRBV6-1 with TRBJ2-3; 11 bases match TRBD2. Germline V lookup: CDR1 MNHNS, CDR2 SASEGT. V lost 4 bases to trimming and J lost 1 base; unmatched junction nucleotides: 4. The CDR3 extends over 16 amino acids. The CDR3 reads CASSGLAGGGTDTQYL. CDR3 nucleotide sequence: TGTGCCAGCAGTGGGCTAGCGGGAGGTGGCACAGATACGCAGTATTTA.

This clonotype was seen once. This rearrangement joins TRBV29-1 to TRBJ1-1; TRBD1 matches 7 bases. Germline V lookup: CDR1 SQVTM, CDR2 ANQGSEA. V dropped 6 bases and J dropped 0; count of bases not matched to a gene: 4. This CDR3 spans 13 amino acids. The CDR3 region is CSVGGQMNTEAFF. For the CDR3, the DNA is TGCAGCGTGGGGGGACAGATGAACACTGAAGCTTTCTTT.

This clonotype was recorded at least ten times. The chain combines TRBV19 with TRBJ1-2, with D perhaps TRBD1 (6 bases). V shed 4 bases and J shed 0 bases, with 12 bases lying between them. This CDR3 region has 15 residues. CDR1 and CDR2 from the germline V gene are LNHDA and SQIVND (reference sequence). CDR3 nucleotides: TGTGCCAGTAGTACTCGGGACACCTCTAACTATGGCTACACCTTC. Its translation is CASSTRDTSNYGYTF.

This clonotype is classed as medium-sized. This chain links TRBV27 with TRBJ2-1; 12 nucleotides match TRBD1. The germline V gene encodes CDR1 MNHEY and CDR2 SMNVEV (reference sequence). The CDR3 loop spans 15 amino acids. V shed 8 bases, J shed 6 bases, and the junction held 8 bases outside the gene matches. This CDR3 reads CASWRGDRGLNEQFF. CDR3 DNA: TGTGCCAGCTGGAGAGGGGACAGGGGGCTCAATGAGCAGTTCTTC.

This clonotype was detected many times. V is TRBV27 and J is TRBJ1-2; no reliable D call. Per germline, CDR1 MNHEY and CDR2 SMNVEV (reference sequence). This CDR3 has 15 residues. V lost 3 bases and J lost 4, with 15 bases in between. The CDR3 reads CASSFYGERLYGYTF. Here the CDR3 DNA reads TGTGCCAGCAGTTTCTACGGGGAGCGGCTCTATGGCTACACCTTC.

To note about this clonotype: Being one base from a much bigger clone, this may be a read error. The rearrangement uses TRBV5-1 and TRBJ2-2; D might be TRBD2 (6 bases). The CDR3 contains 11 residues. The germline gives CDR1 SGHRS, CDR2 YFSETQ. Written as DNA, the CDR3 is TGCTCCAGCGGGTGGAGCGGGGAGCTGTTTTTT. Its translation is CSSGWSGELFF.